Below, one T cell receptor beta chain is given with its context. Its antigen remains unknown. Generated by immunoSEQ multiplex PCR, the TCRdb table keeps only in-frame clones and is missing some. This table holds about 80,000 clones, 85% to 90% found once. The sample is drawn from a study of OX40 agonist ivuxolimab in advanced cancers. Study information: Patients enrolled in dose escalation were diagnosed with hepatocellular carcinoma, melanoma, renal cell or head and neck cancer. Three patients got partial responses; one had hepatocellular carcinoma and two had cutaneous melanoma.

This CDR3 is built from 13 residues. CDR1 and CDR2 (germline): KGHSH, LQKENI. V shed 5 bases, J shed 7 bases, and the junction held 3 bases outside the gene matches. The study's findings and limits: Researchers report that CD8+ T cells had, on average, more expanded clones than CD4+.

Sequenced material: CD4+ or CD8+ T cells sorted from blood, taken in a trial of the OX40 agonist ivuxolimab. This sequence was found in an adult with an advanced solid tumor such as melanoma, head and neck, liver or kidney cancer. The chain combines TRBV18 with TRBJ2-1; 9 bases fit TRBD2. The DNA of the CDR3 is TGTGCCAGCTCAAGGCTAGCGGGGAATGAGCAGTTCTTC. It translates to CASSRLAGNEQFF. The variable domain in full, completed from reference TRBV18 and TRBJ2-1, reads NAGVMQNPRHLVRRRGQEARLRCSPMKGHSHVYWYRQLPEEGLKFMVYLQKENIIDESGMPKERFSAEFPKEGPSILRIQQVVRGDSAAYFCASSRLAGNEQFFGPGTRLTVL.